A single sample gave rise to the 27 T cell receptor beta chains below, sequenced in a study of cytomegalovirus exposure and HLA in healthy donors. This PCR relied on a set of 60 Vbeta primers and 13 Jbeta primers. Using immunoSEQ multiplex PCR, the repertoire was profiled, and TCRdb retains in-frame clones only, with some absent. The sample shows approximately 160,000 clones, around 80% of them seen only once. What was sequenced was PBMCs. Source of these receptors: a male donor in good health and CMV-seronegative.

The chain uses TRBV21-1 and TRBJ2-7; TRBD2, the D gene given by the table, was not confirmed from the DNA. TRBV21-1 is a pseudogene segment. The CDR3 spans 14 residues. CDR3 in amino acids: CASSKSDKTSEQYF. CDR3 DNA sequence: TGTGCCAGCAGCAAAAGTGACAAGACTAGCGAGCAGTACTTC.

With respect to this clone: The same CDR3 can be traced to other DNA sequences in this sample. The J gene is TRBJ2-5, the V gene TRBV9; TRBD2 aligns across 8 bases. Per germline, CDR1 SGDLS and CDR2 YYNGEE. With V trimmed by 0 bases and J by 5 bases, 6 bases remained unmatched. The CDR3 has 15 residues. The CDR3 sequence is CASSVGGSGGETQYF. The CDR3 DNA follows: TGTGCCAGCAGCGTAGGGGGGAGCGGGGGTGAGACCCAGTACTTC.

The chain joins TRBV5-1 to TRBJ1-2; D gene uncertain. Germline CDR1 SGHRS, CDR2 YFSETQ. The CDR3 is 13 residues long. The germline V and J ends were trimmed by 0 bases and 1 base, with 4 bases remaining between them. CDR3 sequence (DNA): TGCGCCAGCAGCTTGGACAGTAACTATGGCTACACCTTC. This encodes CASSLDSNYGYTF.

V and J are TRBV5-6 and TRBJ2-1; 8 positions agree with TRBD2. CDR3 length: 12 amino acids. V was pared by 6 bases and J by 9 bases, with 5 bases of the junction left unmatched. Per the germline V gene, CDR1 is SGHDT and CDR2 is YYEEEE. CDR3 coding DNA: TGTGCCAGCACAGCGGGAGACCTTGAGCAGTTCTTC. It specifies CASTAGDLEQFF.

J is TRBJ1-6 and V is TRBV30; a weak D match, TRBD1 (5 bases). Germline loops: CDR1 GTSNPN, CDR2 SVGIG (reference sequence). This CDR3 is 14 amino acids long. The V gene lost 0 bases and the J gene lost 9 bases, with 12 bases spanning the gap. CDR3 DNA: TGTGCCTGGAGTGTAAGCAGGGATGGTTCACCCCTCCACTTT. This encodes CAWSVSRDGSPLHF.

The rearrangement links TRBV28 to TRBJ1-1; 9 positions agree with TRBD1. The CDR3 has 15 residues. Germline V lookup: CDR1 MDHEN, CDR2 SYDVKM. Trimming at V came to 3 bases and at J to 3 bases, leaving 5 bases not matched to a gene. CDR3 in amino acids: CASSLDRGFYTEAFF. The CDR3 DNA follows: TGTGCCAGCAGTTTGGACAGGGGATTCTACACTGAAGCTTTCTTT.

The chain carries TRBV27 and TRBJ2-2, with 8 bases aligning to TRBD2. Germline V gene sequence: CDR1 MNHEY, CDR2 SMNVEV (reference sequence). The CDR3 runs 15 residues. Trimming removed 8 bases from V and 4 bases from J; junction bases left unmatched: 9. The CDR3 sequence is CASRPGLGGTGELFF. The CDR3 DNA reads TGTGCCAGCCGCCCGGGACTAGGAGGCACCGGGGAGCTGTTTTTT.

This chain joins TRBV2 and TRBJ1-6; possible D gene TRBD1, 5 bases. The CDR3 sequence is 15 residues long. V lost 10 bases, J lost 11 bases, and 24 bases lay in between. CDR1 and CDR2 from the germline V gene are SNHLY and FYNNEI. The CDR3 sequence: CANLNPTVKGTPLHF. CDR3 in DNA: TGTGCCAACTTAAACCCGACAGTCAAGGGGACACCCCTCCACTTT.

The CDR3 region is CASSYTGGGSSRYGYTF. CDR3 nucleotide sequence: TGTGCCAGCAGTTATACAGGGGGAGGTTCGTCCCGCTATGGCTACACCTTC. The chain uses TRBV6-9 and TRBJ1-2; 8 nucleotides agree with TRBD1. The length of the CDR3 is 17 residues. V lost 2 bases and J lost 4; bases outside the gene matches: 12. Germline assignment: CDR1 MNHGY and CDR2 SVAAGI.

This clone was recorded a few times. The rearrangement joins TRBV4-3 to TRBJ2-2; TRBD2 agrees at 7 bases. Germline V gene sequence: CDR1 LGHNA, CDR2 YSLEER. This CDR3 is built from 15 residues. With 4 bases clipped from V and 7 bases from J, the junction kept 9 bases outside the gene matches. The chain's CDR3 is CASSPSLTGGGELFF. For the CDR3, the DNA is TGCGCCAGCAGCCCCTCGTTGACGGGGGGCGGGGAGCTGTTTTTT.

V and J are TRBV6-5 and TRBJ2-7, with D perhaps matching TRBD1 (5 bases). In germline, CDR1 is MNHEY, CDR2 SVGAGI. The V end lost 6 bases, the J end lost 0 bases, and 9 bases lay between the germline ends. The CDR3 consists of 13 residues. CDR3 nucleotides: TGTGCCAGCAGAAGGGGCCCCTCCTACGAGCAGTACTTC. Translation gives CASRRGPSYEQYF.

The rearrangement uses TRBV5-4 and TRBJ2-5; 7 nucleotides align to TRBD2. Unmatched junction bases numbered 13, after V lost 3 bases and J lost 5 bases. The CDR3 sequence is 16 residues long. The germline V gene has CDR1 SGHNT and CDR2 YYREEE (reference sequence). The CDR3 reads CASSSGERGTGETQYF. CDR3 nucleotide sequence: TGTGCCAGCAGCTCTGGTGAGCGGGGTACGGGCGAGACCCAGTACTTC.

The chain is built from TRBV5-1 and TRBJ2-1, with 7 bases fitting TRBD2. The CDR3 extends over 15 amino acids. The germline V gene has CDR1 SGHRS and CDR2 YFSETQ. V gave up 0 bases and J gave up 6 bases; unmatched junction bases: 6. The CDR3 protein is CASSLASSGRNEQFF. The CDR3 DNA reads TGCGCCAGCAGCTTGGCGTCTAGCGGTCGCAATGAGCAGTTCTTC.

The rearrangement uses TRBV30 and TRBJ1-5; perhaps TRBD1 as D (5 bases). V shed 1 base and J shed 8 bases, with 15 bases lying between them. The CDR3 sequence is 14 residues long. Germline CDR1 GTSNPN, CDR2 SVGIG (reference sequence). Here the CDR3 reads CAWSARRGWEPQHF. The DNA of the CDR3 is TGTGCCTGGAGTGCGCGACGGGGGTGGGAGCCCCAGCATTTT.

The rearrangement joins TRBV5-8 to TRBJ1-5; 7 bases are shared with TRBD1. The CDR3 consists of 14 residues. Germline V CDR1 and CDR2: SGHTS, YDEGEE. V lost 6 bases, J lost 4 bases, and 7 bases stayed unmatched. CDR3 coding DNA: TGTGCCAGCAAGAAAACAGGGGTAAATCAGCCCCAGCATTTT. Its protein product is CASKKTGVNQPQHF. Looking up the rest from reference TRBV5-8 and TRBJ1-5 gives the full variable domain: EAGVTQSPTHLIKTRGQQATLRCSPISGHTSVYWYQQALGLGLQFLLWYDEGEERNRGNFPPRFSGRQFPNYSSELNVNALELEDSALYLCASKKTGVNQPQHFGDGTRLSIL.

The V gene is TRBV7-6, the J gene TRBJ2-7, with TRBD2 as a possible D gene (6 bases). The germline CDR1 and CDR2 sequences are SGHVS and FNYEAQ. The CDR3 runs to 16 residues. V lost 2 bases, J lost 1 base, and 15 bases lay in between. Written as DNA, the CDR3 is TGTGCCAGCAGCTTAAATATGGCGGGGACTTCCTACGAGCAGTACTTC. Translation: CASSLNMAGTSYEQYF.

The chain links TRBV4-1 to TRBJ2-5; 7 bases align to TRBD1. V lost 5 bases, J lost 4 bases, and 13 bases stayed unmatched. Germline V lookup: CDR1 MGHRA, CDR2 YSYEKL. The CDR3 has 16 amino acids. CDR3 sequence (DNA): TGCGCCAGCAGCACTAGACAGGGACCGTCTGGAGAGACCCAGTACTTC. Its protein is CASSTRQGPSGETQYF.

A remark on this clone: A read error may produce the germline difference seen at one junction end. This CDR3 is also generated by other DNA sequences in the sample. This chain connects TRBV4-1 to TRBJ1-2, with 8 nucleotides matching TRBD1. This CDR3 has 14 residues. The V gene's germline CDR1 is MGHRA and CDR2 YSYEKL. The CDR3 DNA reads TGTGCCAGCAGCACCCGACAGGGGAGGGATGGCTACACCTTC. Translating it yields CASSTRQGRDGYTF.

V usage is TRBV5-5 and J usage is TRBJ1-4, with 7 bases matching TRBD1. The CDR3 contains 15 residues. The germline V gene has CDR1 SGHKS and CDR2 YYEKEE (reference sequence). J was trimmed by 5 bases and V by 4 bases; bases with no gene match: 8. For the CDR3, the DNA is TGTGCCAGCAGCCCACCGGGACAGAGGAATGAAAAACTGTTTTTT. Translated: CASSPPGQRNEKLFF. The full variable domain, completed using reference TRBV5-5 and TRBJ1-4, is DAGVTQSPTHLIKTRGQQVTLRCSPISGHKSVSWYQQVLGQGPQFIFQYYEKEERGRGNFPDRFSARQFPNYSSELNVNALLLGDSALYLCASSPPGQRNEKLFFGSGTQLSVL.

The rearrangement uses TRBV28 and TRBJ2-1; the match to TRBD1 covers 8 bases. Trimming cost V 6 bases and J 6 bases; bases outside gene matches: 13. Germline CDR1 MDHEN, CDR2 SYDVKM. The CDR3 runs 16 residues. In DNA, the CDR3 is TGTGCCAGCAGAGTCCATCAGGGGGCATCAAGCAATGAGCAGTTCTTC. Translated: CASRVHQGASSNEQFF.

This clone showed up just a few times. This rearrangement joins TRBV5-4 to TRBJ2-1, with D tentatively TRBD2 (6 bases). The CDR3 totals 13 residues. Trimming removed 2 bases from V and 10 bases from J, with 13 bases in between. Germline V gives CDR1 SGHNT, CDR2 YYREEE (reference sequence). The CDR3 sequence: CASSFLAGREQFF. CDR3 DNA: TGTGCCAGCAGCTTCCTCGCGGGAAGGGAGCAGTTCTTC.

Notes on this clone: Germline is not matched at one junction end, which may reflect a read error. The V gene is TRBV5-1, the J gene TRBJ2-7, with D perhaps TRBD1 (6 bases). Germline V gene data show CDR1 as SGHRS and CDR2 as YFSETQ. This CDR3 has 15 amino acids. The CDR3 DNA reads as TGCGCCAGCAGCTTGTGGGGGCCAGACGGAGAGGGTAGTGTCTTC. Its protein is CASSLWGPDGEGSVF.

In the case of this clone: Given the absence of the conserved phenylalanine or tryptophan at the CDR3 end, a read error is likely. The V and J genes are TRBV6-5 and TRBJ1-2, with 9 bases matching TRBD1. V shed 5 bases and J 8 bases; nucleotides not matched to a gene: 3. The CDR3 is 12 amino acids. The V gene's germline CDR1 is MNHEY and CDR2 SVGAGI. The CDR3 bases are TGTGCCAGCAGTACTACAGGGGGCGGCTACACCTCC. Protein: CASSTTGGGYTS.

This chain connects TRBV4-1 to TRBJ1-5, with 7 bases matching TRBD1. From germline, CDR1 is MGHRA and CDR2 YSYEKL. This CDR3 region has 17 residues. V lost 0 bases and J lost 0; bases outside the gene matches: 5. The chain's CDR3 is CASSQEPGQRSNQPQHF. In DNA, the CDR3 is TGCGCCAGCAGCCAAGAACCGGGACAGCGTAGCAATCAGCCCCAGCATTTT.

The chain combines TRBV7-2 with TRBJ2-1; 7 bases are shared with TRBD2. There are 14 residues in the CDR3. The V gene end was trimmed by 6 bases and the J gene end by 7 bases; junction bases not matched to a gene: 9. Germline V CDR1 and CDR2: SGHTA, FQGNSA. CDR3 in amino acids: CASRETGRSNEQFF. CDR3 nucleotide sequence: TGTGCCAGCAGAGAGACCGGGAGGTCAAATGAGCAGTTCTTC.

CDR3 DNA sequence: TGTGCCAGCAGTTTTCGTGGAGGGGCCTACGAGCAGTACTTC. It yields the protein CASSFRGGAYEQYF. V and J are TRBV27 and TRBJ2-7, with D perhaps matching TRBD2 (6 bases). CDR1 is MNHEY, CDR2 SMNVEV, per germline (reference sequence). Trimming took off 3 bases at V and 2 bases at J, with 11 bases between the two ends. The CDR3 contains 14 residues.

The genes are TRBV7-2 and TRBJ1-2, with TRBD1 identical over 7 bases. The CDR3 covers 13 residues. Germline values: CDR1 SGHTA, CDR2 FQGNSA. V shed 5 bases and J 6 bases; nucleotides not matched to a gene: 6. The CDR3 bases are TGTGCCAGCAGCAGAGACAGGGTCGATGGCTACACCTTC. It translates to CASSRDRVDGYTF.